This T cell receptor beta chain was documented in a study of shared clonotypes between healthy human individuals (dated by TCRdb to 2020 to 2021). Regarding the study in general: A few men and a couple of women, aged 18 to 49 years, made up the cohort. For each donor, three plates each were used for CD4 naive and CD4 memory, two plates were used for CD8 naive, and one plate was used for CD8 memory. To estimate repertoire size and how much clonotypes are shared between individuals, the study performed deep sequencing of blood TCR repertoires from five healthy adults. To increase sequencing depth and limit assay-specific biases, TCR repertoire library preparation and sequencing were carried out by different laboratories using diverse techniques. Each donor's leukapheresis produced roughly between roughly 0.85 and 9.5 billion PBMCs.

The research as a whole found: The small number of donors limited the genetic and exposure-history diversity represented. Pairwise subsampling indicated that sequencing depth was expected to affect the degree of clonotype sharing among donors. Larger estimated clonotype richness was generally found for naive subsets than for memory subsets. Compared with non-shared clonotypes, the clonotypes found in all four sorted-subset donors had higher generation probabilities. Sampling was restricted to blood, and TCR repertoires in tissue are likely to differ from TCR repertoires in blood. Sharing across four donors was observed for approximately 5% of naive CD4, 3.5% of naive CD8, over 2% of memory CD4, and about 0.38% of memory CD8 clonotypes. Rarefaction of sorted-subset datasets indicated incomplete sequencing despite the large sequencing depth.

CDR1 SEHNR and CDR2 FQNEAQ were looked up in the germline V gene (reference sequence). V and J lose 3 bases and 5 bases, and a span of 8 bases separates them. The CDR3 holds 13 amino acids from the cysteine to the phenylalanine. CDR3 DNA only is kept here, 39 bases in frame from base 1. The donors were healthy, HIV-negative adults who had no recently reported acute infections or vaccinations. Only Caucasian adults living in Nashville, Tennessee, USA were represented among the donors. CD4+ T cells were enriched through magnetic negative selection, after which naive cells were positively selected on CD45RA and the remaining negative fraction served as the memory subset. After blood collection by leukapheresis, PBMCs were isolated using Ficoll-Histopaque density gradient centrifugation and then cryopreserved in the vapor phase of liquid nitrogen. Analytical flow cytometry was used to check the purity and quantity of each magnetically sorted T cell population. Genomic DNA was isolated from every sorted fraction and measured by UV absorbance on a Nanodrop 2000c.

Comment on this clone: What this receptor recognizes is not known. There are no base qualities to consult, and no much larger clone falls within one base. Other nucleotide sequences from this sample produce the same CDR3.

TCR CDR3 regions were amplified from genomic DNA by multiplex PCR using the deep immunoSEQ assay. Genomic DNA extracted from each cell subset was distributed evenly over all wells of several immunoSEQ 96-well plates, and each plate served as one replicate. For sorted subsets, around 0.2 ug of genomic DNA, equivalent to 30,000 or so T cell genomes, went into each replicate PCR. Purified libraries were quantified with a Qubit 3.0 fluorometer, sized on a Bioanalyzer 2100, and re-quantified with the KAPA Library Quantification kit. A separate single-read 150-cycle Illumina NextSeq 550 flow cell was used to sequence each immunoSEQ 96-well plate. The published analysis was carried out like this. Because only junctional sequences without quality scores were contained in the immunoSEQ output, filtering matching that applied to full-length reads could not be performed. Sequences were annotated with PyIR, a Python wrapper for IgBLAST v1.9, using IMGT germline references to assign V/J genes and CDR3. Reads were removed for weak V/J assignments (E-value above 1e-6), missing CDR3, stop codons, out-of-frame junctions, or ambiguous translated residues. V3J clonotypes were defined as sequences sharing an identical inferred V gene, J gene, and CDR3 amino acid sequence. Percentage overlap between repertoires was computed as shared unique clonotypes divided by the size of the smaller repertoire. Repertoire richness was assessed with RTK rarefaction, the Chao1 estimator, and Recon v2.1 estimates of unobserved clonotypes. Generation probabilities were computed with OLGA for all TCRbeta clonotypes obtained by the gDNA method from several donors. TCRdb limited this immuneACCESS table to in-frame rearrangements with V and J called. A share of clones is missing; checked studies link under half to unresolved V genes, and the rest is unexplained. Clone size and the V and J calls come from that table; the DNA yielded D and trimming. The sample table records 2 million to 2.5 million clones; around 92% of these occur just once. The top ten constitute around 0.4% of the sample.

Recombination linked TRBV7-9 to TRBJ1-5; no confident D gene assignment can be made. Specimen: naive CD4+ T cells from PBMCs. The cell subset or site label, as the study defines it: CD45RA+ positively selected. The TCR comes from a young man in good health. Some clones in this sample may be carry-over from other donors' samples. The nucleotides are TGTGCCAGCAGCTTGGAGGCGGATCAGCCCCAGCATTTT. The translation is CASSLEADQPQHF.